This T cell receptor beta chain comes out of a study of shared T cell receptors in the human thymus. Sequencing used immunoSEQ multiplex PCR; TCRdb keeps in-frame clones, though not all of them. The sample contains 720,000 or so clones, 80% to 90% of which appear only once. V was clipped by 2 bases and J by 5 bases, with 13 bases between them. This CDR3 has 15 residues. Germline CDR1 is MNHNS and CDR2 is SASEGT. These data also formed part of another study, on human thymus T cells. That paper adds: Having surgery to correct congenital heart defects, healthy Finnish infants acted as the donors. Surgeons resected thymus tissue during corrective heart surgery. Thymic and blood repertoires appeared to display a bias in their usage of V and J genes. Related research examined unrelated individuals and reported that their thymic repertoires overlapped highly.

The sample taken for sequencing was thymocytes. V usage is TRBV6-1 and J usage is TRBJ1-5, with a possible D match to TRBD1 (6 bases). The origin of this receptor is a girl under three years old with a congenital heart defect. In nucleotides, the CDR3 is TGTGCCAGCAGTGAAAGGGGAACAGGGTATCAGCCCCAGCATTTT. Its translation: CASSERGTGYQPQHF.